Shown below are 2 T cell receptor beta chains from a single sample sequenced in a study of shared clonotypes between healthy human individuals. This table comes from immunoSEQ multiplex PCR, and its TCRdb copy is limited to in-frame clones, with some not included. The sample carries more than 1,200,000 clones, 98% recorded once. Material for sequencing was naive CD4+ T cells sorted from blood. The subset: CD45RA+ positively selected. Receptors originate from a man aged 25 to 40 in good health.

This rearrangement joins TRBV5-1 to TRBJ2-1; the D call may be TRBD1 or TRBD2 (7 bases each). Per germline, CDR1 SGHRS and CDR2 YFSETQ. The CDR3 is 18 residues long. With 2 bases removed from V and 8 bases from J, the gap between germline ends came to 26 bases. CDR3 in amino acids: CASSFRGEYLAASHEQFF. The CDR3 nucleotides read TGCGCCAGCAGCTTCAGGGGGGAGTATCTAGCGGCCTCCCATGAGCAGTTCTTC.

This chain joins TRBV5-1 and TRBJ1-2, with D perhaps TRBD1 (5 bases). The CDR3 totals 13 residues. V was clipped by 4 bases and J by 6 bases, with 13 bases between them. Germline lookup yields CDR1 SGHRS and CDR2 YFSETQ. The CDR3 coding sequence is TGCGCCAGCAGCCGGGACGCCGGAGATGGCTACACCTTC. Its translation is CASSRDAGDGYTF. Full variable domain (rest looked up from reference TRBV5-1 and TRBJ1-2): KAGVTQTPRYLIKTRGQQVTLSCSPISGHRSVSWYQQTPGQGLQFLFEYFSETQRNKGNFPGRFSGRQFSNSRSEMNVSTLELGDSALYLCASSRDAGDGYTFGSGTRLTVV.